The rows below give T cell receptor beta chains drawn from one sample of a study of blood T cell repertoires in COVID-19. The method was immunoSEQ multiplex PCR; TCRdb's version includes in-frame clones alone and lacks a portion of them. The data show 250,000 to 400,000 clones, 89% seen once. The sample was PBMCs or T cells enriched from blood (not recorded which). These receptors originate from a man in his sixties who had recovered from COVID-19. CDR3s include the opening cysteine and the closing phenylalanine or tryptophan. The D gene is left open where the match is weak. Expanded clones get a size class; other rows say once, few or many, or leave the size out.

TRBJ2-1 NA TRBV10-3 NA CAISGSVGDNEQFF TGTGCCATCAGTGGATCGGTAGGGGACAATGAGCAGTTCTTC
TRBJ2-1 TRBD1 TRBV28 NA CASRGGGASYNEQFF TGTGCCAGCAGAGGGGGCGGAGCCTCCTACAATGAGCAGTTCTTC
TRBJ1-5 NA TRBV2 NA CASSNRDLQPQHF TGTGCCAGCAGTAACAGGGATCTTCAGCCCCAGCATTTT
TRBJ1-5 NA TRBV29-1 NA CSVVQGPSNQPQHF TGCAGCGTTGTACAGGGACCAAGCAATCAGCCCCAGCATTTT
TRBJ2-5 TRBD1 TRBV9 NA CASGTGDVQETQYF TGTGCCAGCGGAACAGGGGACGTCCAAGAGACCCAGTACTTC
TRBJ1-5 TRBD1 TRBV6-6 few CASSYLGGPNQPQHF TGTGCCAGCAGTTACTTAGGGGGCCCCAATCAGCCCCAGCATTTT
TRBJ2-5 NA TRBV5-1 NA CASSFTGQETQYF TGCGCCAGCAGCTTCACCGGGCAAGAGACCCAGTACTTC
TRBJ2-5 TRBD2 TRBV9 NA CASSVGTSGPGTQYF TGTGCCAGCAGCGTCGGGACTAGCGGTCCCGGGACCCAGTACTTC
TRBJ2-1 TRBD2 TRBV5-4 NA CASSLGLAGGMGNEQFF TGTGCCAGCAGCTTGGGACTAGCCGGAGGGATGGGTAATGAGCAGTTCTTC
TRBJ2-5 NA TRBV6-5 NA CASTTDSMTQETQYF TGTGCCAGCACCACTGACAGTATGACCCAAGAGACCCAGTACTTC
TRBJ1-5 TRBD1 TRBV19 NA CASSIMGQGARSQPQHF TGTGCCAGTAGTATAATGGGACAGGGGGCGCGTAGTCAGCCCCAGCATTTT
TRBJ2-2 NA TRBV3-1/TRBV3-2 NA CASSQAQGLPGELFF TGTGCCAGCAGCCAAGCGCAGGGGCTACCCGGGGAGCTGTTTTTT
TRBJ1-1 NA TRBV18 once CASSPSLGGRNTEAFF TGTGCCAGCTCACCTAGTTTAGGGGGTCGGAACACTGAAGCTTTCTTT
TRBJ2-3 TRBD1 TRBV19 NA CASKLGTGDRADTQYF TGTGCCAGTAAGCTTGGGACAGGGGATCGGGCAGATACGCAGTATTTT
TRBJ2-7 TRBD2 TRBV24-1 NA CATSDLVGLAYTTWEQYF TGTGCCACCAGTGATTTGGTGGGACTAGCATATACTACGTGGGAGCAGTACTTC
TRBJ2-2 NA TRBV24-1 NA CATSDLQGTTGELFF TGTGCCACCAGTGATTTGCAGGGAACAACCGGGGAGCTGTTTTTT
TRBJ2-3 TRBD2 TRBV5-1 NA CASSLAGLASRTDTQYF TGCGCCAGCAGCTTGGCGGGACTAGCGAGCCGCACAGATACGCAGTATTTT
TRBJ2-1 NA TRBV19 NA CASSWQAPYNEQFF TGTGCCAGTAGTTGGCAGGCGCCCTACAATGAGCAGTTCTTC
TRBJ2-7 NA TRBV6-5 NA CASSLPTGSEQYF TGTGCCAGCAGTCTCCCCACAGGGTCCGAGCAGTACTTC
TRBJ1-4 NA TRBV28 NA CASSSYDRGELFF TGTGCCAGCAGTTCCTACGACCGGGGGGAACTGTTTTTT
TRBJ1-6 TRBD1 TRBV6-5 NA CANQGDLNSPLHF TGTGCCAACCAGGGGGACCTCAATTCACCCCTCCACTTT
TRBJ1-1 NA TRBV2 NA CASRAESTEAFF TGTGCCAGCAGGGCGGAGAGCACTGAAGCTTTCTTT
TRBJ1-2 TRBD1 TRBV5-1 few CASSPATGKSYGYTF TGCGCCAGCAGCCCCGCGACAGGGAAAAGCTATGGCTACACCTTC
TRBJ1-2 TRBD1 TRBV5-1 NA CASSLETGDYGYTF TGCGCCAGCAGCTTGGAAACAGGGGACTATGGCTACACCTTC
TRBJ1-2 TRBD1 TRBV6-5 NA CASRDRGRVIGYTF TGTGCCAGCAGGGACAGGGGCCGCGTCATCGGCTACACCTTC
TRBJ2-5 TRBD2 TRBV5-1 NA CASSLVAGGFQETQYF TGCGCCAGCAGCTTGGTGGCGGGAGGGTTCCAAGAGACCCAGTACTTC
TRBJ2-2 NA TRBV9 NA CASSGLQGRAGELFF TGTGCCAGCAGCGGACTTCAGGGGAGGGCCGGGGAGCTGTTTTTT
TRBJ2-7 TRBD2 TRBV6-1 NA CASSESPGTSGRRSYEQYF TGTGCCAGCAGTGAATCACCCGGGACTAGCGGGAGACGGTCCTACGAGCAGTACTTC
TRBJ2-7 NA TRBV10-3 NA CAISGPPSYEQYF TGTGCCATCAGTGGGCCTCCCAGCTACGAGCAGTACTTC
TRBJ2-1 TRBD2 TRBV2 NA CASSDIAGLDNEQFF TGTGCCAGCAGTGATATAGCGGGGCTTGACAATGAGCAGTTCTTC
TRBJ1-1 NA TRBV6-5 NA CASRRGEAEAFF TGTGCCAGCAGAAGAGGTGAAGCTGAAGCTTTCTTT
TRBJ1-4 NA TRBV7-9 NA CASSLTGRAEKLFF TGTGCCAGCAGCTTAACAGGGAGGGCTGAAAAACTGTTTTTT
TRBJ2-7 NA TRBV5-6 NA CASSFFYEQYF TGTGCCAGCAGCTTCTTTTACGAGCAGTACTTC
TRBJ2-1 NA TRBV4-3 NA CASSQELGRAEQFF TGCGCCAGCAGCCAAGAACTAGGTAGGGCTGAGCAGTTCTTC
TRBJ1-3 NA TRBV5-1 once CASSLGVRSSGNTIYF TGCGCCAGCAGCTTGGGGGTTAGGAGCTCTGGAAACACCATATATTTT
TRBJ1-2 TRBD1 TRBV19 once CASSSTGGDGYTF TGTGCCAGTAGCTCAACAGGGGGTGACGGCTACACCTTC
TRBJ1-1 TRBD1 TRBV6-2/TRBV6-3 NA CASSTTGTVEAFF TGTGCCAGCAGTACCACGGGGACAGTTGAAGCTTTCTTT
TRBJ2-7 NA TRBV24-1 once CATSSLTGEQYF TGTGCCACCTCATCTCTGACAGGAGAGCAGTACTTC
TRBJ2-1 TRBD2 TRBV9 NA CASQGVAGGSNEQFF TGTGCCAGCCAGGGAGTAGCGGGAGGCAGCAATGAGCAGTTCTTC
TRBJ1-3 NA TRBV5-5 NA CASSLKLEAGNTIYF TGTGCCAGCAGCTTGAAGCTCGAAGCTGGAAACACCATATATTTT
TRBJ2-7 NA TRBV6-2/TRBV6-3 NA CASSPGHSYEQYF TGTGCCAGCAGTCCGGGACACTCTTACGAGCAGTACTTC
TRBJ1-5 TRBD1 TRBV24-1 NA CATSGQGGQPQHF TGTGCCACCTCCGGACAGGGAGGCCAGCCCCAGCATTTT
TRBJ2-1 TRBD2 TRBV7-3 NA CASSLTSGGSEQFF TGTGCCAGCAGCTTAACGTCCGGGGGGAGTGAGCAGTTCTTC
TRBJ2-7 TRBD2 TRBV29-1 NA CSVEKQAGGYEQYF TGCAGCGTTGAAAAGCAAGCGGGAGGTTACGAGCAGTACTTC
TRBJ1-2 TRBD1 TRBV2 few CASRPGQGAYGYTF TGTGCCAGCAGGCCGGGACAGGGGGCATATGGCTACACCTTC